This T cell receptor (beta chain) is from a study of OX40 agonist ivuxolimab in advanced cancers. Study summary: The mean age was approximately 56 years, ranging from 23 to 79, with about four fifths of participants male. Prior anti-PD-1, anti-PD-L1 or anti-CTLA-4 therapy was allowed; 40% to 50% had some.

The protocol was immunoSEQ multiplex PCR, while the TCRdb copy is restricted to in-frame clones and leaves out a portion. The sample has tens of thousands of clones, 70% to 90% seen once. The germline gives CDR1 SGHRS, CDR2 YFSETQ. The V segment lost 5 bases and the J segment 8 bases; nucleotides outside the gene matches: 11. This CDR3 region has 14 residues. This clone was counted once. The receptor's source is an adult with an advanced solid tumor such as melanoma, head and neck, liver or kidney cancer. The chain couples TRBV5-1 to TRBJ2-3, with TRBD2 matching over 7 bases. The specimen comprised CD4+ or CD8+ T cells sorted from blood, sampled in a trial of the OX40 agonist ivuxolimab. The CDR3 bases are TGCGCCAGCAGGCCTAGACTAGCTACCCTTACGCAGTATTTT. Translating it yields CASRPRLATLTQYF.